This T cell receptor beta chain was identified during a study of blood T cell repertoires in COVID-19. The overall study: Acute-phase and convalescent COVID-19 samples originated in the United States, Italy and Spain.

Germline V gene data show CDR1 as LNHDA and CDR2 as SQIVND (reference sequence). The CDR3 covers 14 residues. The V and J ends lost 4 bases and 3 bases, in that order; junction bases with no gene match: 2. In the authors' workflow: By means of reference gene primer amplification, nucleated cell counts were estimated. Sequencing was performed with immunoSEQ multiplex PCR; in TCRdb, only in-frame clones are kept and a portion is missing. The V and J calls and the clone size are those of that table, but D and trimming were determined from the DNA. The sample lists about 240,000 clones, more than 75% seen once, with approximately 7.2% in the top ten.

The V gene is TRBV19, the J gene TRBJ1-5, with 8 positions matching TRBD1. The sequenced sample was peripheral blood. This TCR came from a woman aged 70-85 years with active or convalescent COVID-19. The CDR3 DNA reads TGTGCCAGTAGTAAGACAGGGGTCAATCAGCCCCAGCATTTT. It codes for CASSKTGVNQPQHF.